This T cell receptor beta chain stems from a study of CXCR3-negative and CXCR3-positive naive CD8 T cells. General study results and limits: Comparison of naive cells showed more hydrophobic TRB CDR3s in CXCR3-positive than in CXCR3-negative naive cells.

About this clonotype itself: The antigen is undetermined.

Libraries of TRB cDNA were made by 5' RACE and carried UMIs. TCRdb re-analyzed the 5' RACE reads; it lists each CDR3 protein once, without DNA. In total, the table holds 150,000 or so distinct CDR3 sequences. Material for sequencing was naive CXCR3+ CD8+ T cells from blood. The sample's subset: CD45RO-CCR7+CD27+CD95- naive CD8+ T cells expressing CXCR3 (TNR3+). This TCR was sampled from a human donor in good health. Some clones in this sample may be carry-over from other donors' samples.

The CDR3 loop reads CASRRQGEEQYF. The rearrangement uses TRBV6-5 and TRBJ2-7; TCRdb's assignment of TRBD1 cannot be checked, as there is no DNA. The CDR3 covers 12 residues. Germline values: CDR1 MNHEY, CDR2 SVGAGI.